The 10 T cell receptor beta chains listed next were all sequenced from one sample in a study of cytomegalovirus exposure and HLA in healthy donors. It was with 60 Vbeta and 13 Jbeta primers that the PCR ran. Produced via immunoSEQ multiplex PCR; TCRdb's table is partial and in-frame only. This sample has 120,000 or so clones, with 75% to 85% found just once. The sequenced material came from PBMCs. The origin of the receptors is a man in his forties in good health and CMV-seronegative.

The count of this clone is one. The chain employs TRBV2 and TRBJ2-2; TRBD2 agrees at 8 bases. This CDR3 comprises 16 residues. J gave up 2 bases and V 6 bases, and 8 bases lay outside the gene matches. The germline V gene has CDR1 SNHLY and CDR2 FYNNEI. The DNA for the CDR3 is TGTGCCAGCAGGGCGGGGGGACTGACAAACACCGGGGAGCTGTTTTTT. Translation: CASRAGGLTNTGELFF.

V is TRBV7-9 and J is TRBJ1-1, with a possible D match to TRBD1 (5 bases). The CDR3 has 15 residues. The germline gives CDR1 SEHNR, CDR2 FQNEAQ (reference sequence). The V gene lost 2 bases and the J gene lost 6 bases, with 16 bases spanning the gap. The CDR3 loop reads CASSLHPGSIAEAFF. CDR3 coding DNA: TGTGCCAGCAGCTTACATCCAGGGTCAATAGCTGAAGCTTTCTTT.

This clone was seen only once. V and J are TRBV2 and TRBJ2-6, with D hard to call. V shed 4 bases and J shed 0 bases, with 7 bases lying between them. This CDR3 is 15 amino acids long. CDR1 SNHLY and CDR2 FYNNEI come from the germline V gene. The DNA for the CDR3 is TGTGCCAGCAGTGTGGCCGTCTCTGGGGCCAACGTCCTGACTTTC. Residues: CASSVAVSGANVLTF.

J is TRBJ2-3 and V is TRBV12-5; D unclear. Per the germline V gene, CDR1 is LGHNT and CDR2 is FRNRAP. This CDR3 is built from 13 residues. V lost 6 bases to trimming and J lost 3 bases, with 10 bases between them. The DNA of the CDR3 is TGTGCTAGTGGCCAGGCTACGACAGATACGCAGTATTTT. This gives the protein CASGQATTDTQYF.

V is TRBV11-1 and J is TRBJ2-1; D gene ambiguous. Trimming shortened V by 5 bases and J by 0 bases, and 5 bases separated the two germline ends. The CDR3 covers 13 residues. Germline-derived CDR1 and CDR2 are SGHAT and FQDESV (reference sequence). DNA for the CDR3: TGTGCCAGCAGCCCGAGCTCCTACAATGAGCAGTTCTTC. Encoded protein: CASSPSSYNEQFF.

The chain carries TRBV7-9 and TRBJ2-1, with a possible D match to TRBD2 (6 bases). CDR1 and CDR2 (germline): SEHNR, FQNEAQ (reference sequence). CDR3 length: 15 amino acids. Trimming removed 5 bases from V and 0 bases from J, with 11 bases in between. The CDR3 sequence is CASSPPGSSYNEQFF. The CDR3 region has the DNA TGTGCCAGCAGCCCCCCCGGGAGCTCCTACAATGAGCAGTTCTTC.

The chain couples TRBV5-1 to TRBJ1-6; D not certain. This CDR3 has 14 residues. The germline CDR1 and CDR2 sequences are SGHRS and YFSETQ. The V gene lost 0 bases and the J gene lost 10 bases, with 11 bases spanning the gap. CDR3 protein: CASSLGSGGSPLHF. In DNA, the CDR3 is TGCGCCAGCAGCTTGGGGTCGGGCGGGTCACCCCTCCACTTT.

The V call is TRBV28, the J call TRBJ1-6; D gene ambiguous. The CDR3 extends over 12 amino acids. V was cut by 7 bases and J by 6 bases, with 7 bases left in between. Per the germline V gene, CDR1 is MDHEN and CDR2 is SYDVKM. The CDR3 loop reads CASTILNSPLHF. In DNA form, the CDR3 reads TGTGCCAGCACTATCCTTAATTCACCCCTCCACTTT.

CDR3 sequence reads: CAWSLGTGLSYEQYF. DNA for the CDR3: TGTGCCTGGAGTCTCGGGACAGGACTCTCCTACGAGCAGTACTTC. The chain employs TRBV30 and TRBJ2-5; TRBD1 matches at 8 bases. The last part of the DNA fits TRBJ2-7 better; the J call may be wrong. The CDR3 is made up of 15 amino acids. Germline CDR1 and CDR2: GTSNPN and SVGIG (reference sequence).

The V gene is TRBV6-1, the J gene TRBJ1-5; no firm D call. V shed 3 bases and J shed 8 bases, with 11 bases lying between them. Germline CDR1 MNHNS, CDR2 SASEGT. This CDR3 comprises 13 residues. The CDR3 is CASSDAGWEPQHF. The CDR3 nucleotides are TGTGCCAGCAGTGACGCGGGTTGGGAGCCCCAGCATTTT.